The T cell receptor beta chain described here comes from a study of T cell repertoires in cytomegalovirus infection. The overall study: Both CMV infection and a matching HLA type were indicated by public TCR beta signatures.

Overall study findings and caveats: Public TCR beta family frequency separated CMV-and-HLA carriers, including in an independent cohort. CMV-specific HLA-C-restricted TCR beta clonotypes dominated the ex vivo response.

The V segment lost 0 bases and the J segment 2 bases; nucleotides outside the gene matches: 3. The CDR3 totals 16 residues. Germline loops: CDR1 SGHVS, CDR2 FNYEAQ. Using its own MiXCR run on the reads, TCRdb lists one record per CDR3 protein. Of 200,000 to 250,000 distinct CDR3 sequences listed, 22% are singletons. This clonotype has at least ten counts. Its antigen is still unknown. The source material was CD8+ T cells from PBMCs. The chain combines TRBV7-6 with TRBJ2-2, with 7 bases aligning to TRBD1. This clonotype originated in a human donor in good health (CMV status not recorded). Some clones in this sample may be carry-over from other donors' samples. The CDR3 DNA sequence: TGTGCCAGCAGCTTAGCGAGGACAGGAAACACCGGGGAGCTGTTTTTT. Its translation: CASSLARTGNTGELFF.